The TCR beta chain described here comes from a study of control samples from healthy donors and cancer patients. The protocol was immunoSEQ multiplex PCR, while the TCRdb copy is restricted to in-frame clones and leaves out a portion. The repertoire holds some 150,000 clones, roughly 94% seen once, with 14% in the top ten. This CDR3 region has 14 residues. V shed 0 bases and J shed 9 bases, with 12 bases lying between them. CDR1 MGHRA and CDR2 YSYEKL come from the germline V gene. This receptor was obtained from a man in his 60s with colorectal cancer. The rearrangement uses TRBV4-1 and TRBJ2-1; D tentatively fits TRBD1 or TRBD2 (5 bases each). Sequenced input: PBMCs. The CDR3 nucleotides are TGCGCCAGCAGCCAAGATAAGGGGACCTTTGAGCAGTTCTTC. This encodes CASSQDKGTFEQFF.